This T cell receptor beta chain emerged from a study of response to subunit inactivated influenza vaccine. Study results and caveats: There was a suggestion from the authors that each seasonal influenza vaccination recruits few new T cells.

TCRdb redid the calling of the RT-PCR reads with MiXCR, one entry per CDR3 protein. The table includes hundreds of thousands of distinct CDR3 sequences, 13% to 15% detected once. A few counts support this clonotype. Its antigen is unknown. V was shortened by 4 bases and J by 0 bases, with 10 bases between the two germline ends. In germline, CDR1 is SGHAT, CDR2 FQNNGV. The CDR3 runs to 14 residues. The sample consisted of PBMCs from blood, taken 14 to 15 days before vaccination. V usage is TRBV11-2 and J usage is TRBJ2-7; D could derive from TRBD1 or TRBD2 (5 bases each). The TCR sequence derives from a man aged 50 or older who received an inactivated influenza vaccine. The CDR3 DNA is TGTGCCAGCAGCTGGGGACGGATCTCCTACGAGCAGTACTTC. The encoded protein is CASSWGRISYEQYF.